This T cell receptor (beta chain) was documented in a study of cytomegalovirus exposure and HLA in healthy donors. PCR used 60 Vbeta primers and 13 Jbeta primers. Sequenced by immunoSEQ multiplex PCR; TCRdb stores in-frame clones only, minus some. Here the sample spans 110,000 to 150,000 clones, roughly 77% being singletons. V dropped 0 bases and J dropped 7 bases, with 11 bases sitting between them. The V gene's germline CDR1 is SGHRS and CDR2 YFSETQ. The CDR3 is 15 residues long. The source is a female donor in good health and CMV-seronegative. Sequenced: PBMCs. This chain joins TRBV5-1 and TRBJ1-6, with a tentative D call TRBD1 (6 bases). The CDR3 loop reads CASSLGAGANSPLHF. The CDR3 coding sequence is TGCGCCAGCAGCTTGGGGGCAGGGGCGAATTCACCCCTCCACTTT.